This entry is about one T cell receptor (beta chain). This clone occurred a few times. Its antigen is currently not known. The input lacks base qualities; no much larger clone sits a single base away. Sequencing of the TRB variable region was done with the immunoSEQ hsTCRB v3.0 assay at survey level resolution. A depth of roughly 35,000-55,000 T-cell genomes per sample was targeted for TRB sequencing. TRB libraries were pooled and sequenced on an Illumina MiSeq using a v3 150-cycle kit. In the paper's pipeline: Repertoire analysis ran in R within a reproducible Nextflow workflow covering QC, data transformation and analysis. LymphoSeq2, an R package for exploring AIRR-Seq data, was used to implement custom analyses. Several samples that yielded fewer than 5000 total TRB sequences were excluded, so that around 190 HIV repertoires were analyzed. Among the roughly 200 retained HIV repertoires, some 60 were collected before ART initiation and roughly 130 were collected after ART initiation. Repertoires were downsampled to 5000 TRB nucleotide sequences, and summary statistics were averaged over 100 downsampling iterations. Only TRB sequences with CDR3 regions of at least seven amino acids were retained for analysis. Two measures captured diversity: a Shannon entropy-derived clonality score and the Gini coefficient. In the repertoire networks, any two of the top 5000 CDR3 amino acid sequences were connected whenever the two sequences differed by an edit distance of one. GLIPH2 predicted antigen specificity groups and MHC restriction for TRB CDR3 amino acid sequences. CDR3 amino acid sequences were matched against VDJdb and McPAS-TCR to flag known CMV, EBV, HIV or tissue antigen associations. Pre-ART, post-ART and control groups were compared with Wilcoxon signed-rank tests and Holm-Bonferroni correction. In TCRdb, the immuneACCESS table is reduced to in-frame sequences with V and J assigned. These tables do not hold every clone; where another copy was compared, an unresolved V gene accounts for under half, and the others remain unexplained. That table is the source of V, J and clone size, and D and trimming were worked out from the DNA. The sample table holds tens of thousands of clones, of which roughly 79% were seen once. The top ten clonotypes cover 3% to 3.5% of the sample.

Inclusion was restricted to participants for whom at least one PBMC sample before ART initiation and at least two post-ART samples were available. All participants with HIV were treated in the United States of America. Before DNA extraction, cryopreserved samples containing about 0.9-11 million PBMC were thawed and washed. At the time of the earliest PBMC sample, participants with HIV were aged between roughly 20 and 60 years. Each participant contributed PBMC samples from 1-4 timepoints before ART initiation and 2-8 timepoints after ART initiation, with a median of 7 samples. For every participant, serial HIV viral load, CD4+ T-cell count, ART history and demographic data were obtained. Genomic DNA was extracted from unsorted PBMC with a Qiagen kit on a QIAcube, with processing performed in batches of 12 samples. The CDR3 numbers 15 residues from cysteine through phenylalanine. CDR3 DNA is the only sequence kept; it has 45 bases, read in frame from the first base. At the junction V is shortened by 0 bases and J by 3 bases; bases outside the gene matches: 6. Reading the germline V gene gives CDR1 SGDLS and CDR2 YYNGEE.

These data come from a study of long-term antiretroviral therapy in people with HIV (dated by TCRdb to 2021 to 2024). Concerning the study at large: The earliest samples were collected approximately a decade before the 2015 WHO recommendation for immediate ART, a period when ART was typically delayed until CD4 counts fell. No cross-contamination during QIAcube processing was shown when test extractions of a monoclonal T-cell line were performed alongside about 30 polyclonal samples. From some 30 adults with confirmed HIV infection, the cohort provided under 250 cryopreserved PBMC samples, gathered serially across a mean of around 6 years (range 1-12). A retrospective serial study tested whether changes in peripheral blood TRB repertoire composition and diversity were associated with ART initiation and durable HIV suppression. About 35% of the 30 participants with HIV were female.

Beyond this particular receptor, the publication reports: Inferences about post-ART repertoire changes are limited because no data were available on ART adherence, viral resistance or therapy changes. At every time point, the repertoire was dominated by expanded TRB clones first identified before ART initiation, although this dominance fluctuated and, in many PLHIV, declined after ART. The samples span the years 2004 to 2017, and the ART regimens used at that time may not be as effective as current regimens. Owing to limited PBMC availability, only the TCR beta chain was sequenced, without alpha chain pairing. Compared with controls, HIV repertoires had narrower CDR3 length ranges, and the network structure pointed to an antigen-experienced repertoire that shifted only slightly toward naive after ART. Because cell numbers in pre-ART samples were limited, unsorted PBMC were profiled instead of sorted CD4+ and CD8+ T cells. ART initiation was associated with a significant increase in TRB diversity, but diversity stayed significantly below transplant donor controls even after long-term ART.

This receptor was identified in a man aged 50-60 years with HIV. The sequencing here drew on unsorted PBMCs, taken 3 years after starting antiretroviral therapy. The chain uses TRBV9 and TRBJ2-7, with 7 bases in between that match TRBD1. Here the CDR3 is given as CASSVGTGGGYEQYF. The nucleotides read TGTGCCAGCAGCGTAGGGACAGGTGGGGGCTACGAGCAGTACTTC.